These 16 T cell receptor beta chains originate from one sample sequenced in a study of shared clonotypes between healthy human individuals. Produced via immunoSEQ multiplex PCR; TCRdb's table is partial and in-frame only. The sample yields some 1 million clones, about 75% seen once. Sequenced: memory CD4+ T cells sorted from blood. Indicated subset: CD45RA-negative fraction. The receptor source for this set is a man between 18 and 35 years old in good health.

The V gene is TRBV10-3, the J gene TRBJ2-7, with a tentative D call TRBD2 (6 bases). The V gene lost 5 bases and the J gene lost 0 bases, with 14 bases spanning the gap. The CDR3 extends over 15 amino acids. Germline CDR1 is ENHRY and CDR2 is SYGVKD. The CDR3 nucleotides read TGTGCCATCAGTATAAATACCGGGAGCTCCTACGAGCAGTACTTC. Translated: CAISINTGSSYEQYF.

This clone was seen only once. V and J are TRBV5-4 and TRBJ2-3; TRBD2 aligns across 7 bases. CDR1 is SGHNT and CDR2 is YYREEE in the germline V gene (reference sequence). There are 15 residues in the CDR3. J was trimmed by 5 bases and V by 4 bases; bases with no gene match: 10. The CDR3 loop is CASSPSGGRIDTQYF. Here the CDR3 DNA reads TGTGCCAGCAGCCCTTCGGGGGGTCGCATAGATACGCAGTATTTT.

The chain carries TRBV5-6 and TRBJ2-1; 9 bases map to TRBD2. Unmatched junction bases numbered 2, after V lost 2 bases and J lost 11 bases. CDR3 size: 12 residues. The V gene's germline CDR1 is SGHDT and CDR2 YYEEEE. The CDR3 sequence: CASSLLAGQQFF. The CDR3 coding sequence is TGTGCCAGCAGCTTACTAGCGGGCCAGCAGTTCTTC. Drawing the rest from reference TRBV5-6 and TRBJ2-1, the complete variable domain is DAGVTQSPTHLIKTRGQQVTLRCSPKSGHDTVSWYQQALGQGPQFIFQYYEEEERQRGNFPDRFSGHQFPNYSSELNVNALLLGDSALYLCASSLLAGQQFFGPGTRLTVL.

This rearrangement joins TRBV10-2 to TRBJ2-1, with D perhaps TRBD1 (6 bases). Germline CDR1 is WSHSY and CDR2 is SAAADI. The germline V and J ends were trimmed by 1 base and 8 bases, with 15 bases remaining between them. The CDR3 consists of 15 residues. The CDR3 region has the DNA TGCGCCAGCAGTGAGTTAGCAGGGGAAAGTGATGAGCAGTTCTTC. This sequence encodes CASSELAGESDEQFF.

This chain connects TRBV19 to TRBJ1-2; D remains ambiguous. CDR3 length: 14 residues. CDR1 and CDR2 from the germline V gene are LNHDA and SQIVND (reference sequence). Trimming shortened V by 4 bases and J by 4 bases, and 13 bases separated the two germline ends. The CDR3 loop is CASSSQASGYGYTF. DNA of the CDR3: TGTGCCAGTAGTAGTCAGGCTTCGGGCTATGGCTACACCTTC.

The CDR3 sequence is CASSSGLVNSYNEQFF. Written as DNA, the CDR3 is TGCGCCAGCAGCTCCGGCCTGGTTAATTCCTACAATGAGCAGTTCTTC. The chain links TRBV5-1 to TRBJ2-1; D is uncertain. Germline loops: CDR1 SGHRS, CDR2 YFSETQ. CDR3 length: 16 amino acids. With 3 bases removed from V and 1 base from J, the gap between germline ends came to 14 bases.

J is TRBJ1-4 and V is TRBV28; D unclear. This CDR3 comprises 16 residues. Germline V lookup: CDR1 MDHEN, CDR2 SYDVKM. Deletions cut 2 bases from V and 1 base from J, with 11 bases between. The CDR3 loop reads CASSLPGQKTNEKLFF. The DNA of the CDR3 is TGTGCCAGCAGTTTACCCGGGCAGAAAACTAATGAAAAACTGTTTTTT. Variable domain in full (rest from reference TRBV28 and TRBJ1-4): DVKVTQSSRYLVKRTGEKVFLECVQDMDHENMFWYRQDPGLGLRLIYFSYDVKMKEKGDIPEGYSVSREKKERFSLILESASTNQTSMYLCASSLPGQKTNEKLFFGSGTQLSVL.

CDR3 sequence: CASSLASDNEQFF. CDR3 DNA: TGTGCCAGCAGTTTGGCGTCAGACAATGAGCAGTTCTTC. J is TRBJ2-1 and V is TRBV28; D unclear. Trimming removed 3 bases from V and 5 bases from J, with 8 bases in between. The CDR3 spans 13 residues. From germline, CDR1 is MDHEN and CDR2 SYDVKM.

This chain links TRBV6-5 with TRBJ2-5; D is unclear. This CDR3 region has 15 residues. The germline V and J ends were trimmed by 6 bases and 1 base, with 15 bases remaining between them. From germline, CDR1 is MNHEY and CDR2 SVGAGI. In DNA, the CDR3 is TGTGCCAGCAGCCGACGTCCTTCCCGCCAAGAGACCCAGTACTTC. Translating gives CASSRRPSRQETQYF.

DNA for the CDR3: TGTGCCTGGAGTGTATTCAGGGGTGGGTATGGCTACACCTTC. Translating it yields CAWSVFRGGYGYTF. This chain joins TRBV30 and TRBJ1-2, with a tentative D call TRBD1 (6 bases). The V and J ends lost 0 bases and 5 bases respectively, with 13 bases between them. Germline V lookup: CDR1 GTSNPN, CDR2 SVGIG (reference sequence). The CDR3 is 14 residues long.

The chain has TRBV7-9 and TRBJ1-4, with 8 bases fitting TRBD1. Germline trimming cut 6 bases from V and 4 bases from J; bases unmatched to any gene: 7. This CDR3 is built from 15 residues. From germline, CDR1 is SEHNR and CDR2 FQNEAQ (reference sequence). The CDR3: CASSSRTGLNEKLFF. Here the CDR3 DNA reads TGTGCCAGCAGTTCCCGGACAGGGCTTAATGAAAAACTGTTTTTT.

About this clone itself: Other nucleotide sequences in the sample specify the same CDR3. The gene calls are TRBV18 and TRBJ2-6; D is unresolved. There are 14 residues in the CDR3. Trimming removed 3 bases from V and 0 bases from J, with 3 bases in between. Germline V CDR1 and CDR2: KGHSH, LQKENI. CDR3 loop: CASSPSSGANVLTF. The CDR3 coding sequence is TGTGCCAGCTCACCGAGCTCTGGGGCCAACGTCCTGACTTTC.

The genes are TRBV19 and TRBJ2-2, with D possibly being TRBD1 (5 bases). V was cut by 3 bases and J by 6 bases, with 8 bases left in between. The V gene's germline CDR1 is LNHDA and CDR2 SQIVND (reference sequence). CDR3 length equals 13 residues. This chain's CDR3 is CASSMQGAGELFF. The CDR3 DNA reads as TGTGCCAGTAGTATGCAGGGCGCCGGGGAGCTGTTTTTT.

About this clone: Given a far larger clone just one base away, this is likely a sequencing read error. The chain couples TRBV9 to TRBJ1-1; D possibly corresponds to TRBD1 (5 bases). The germline V gene has CDR1 SGDLS and CDR2 YYNGEE. V lost 4 bases, J lost 1 base, and 8 bases lay in between. CDR3 length equals 13 residues. In DNA, the CDR3 is TGTGCCAGCAGCTACCAGGGGAACACTGAAGCTTTCTTT. Residues: CASSYQGNTEAFF.

The V and J genes are TRBV30 and TRBJ2-7; D is uncertain. The CDR3 runs to 12 residues. Trimming left V 0 bases short and J 4 bases short, with 7 bases between. Germline values: CDR1 GTSNPN, CDR2 SVGIG (reference sequence). The CDR3 coding sequence is TGTGCCTGGAGTGTAAGCCAGTACGAGCAGTACTTC. It codes for CAWSVSQYEQYF.

This CDR3 reads CAWNRGLTDTQYF. The CDR3 region has the DNA TGTGCCTGGAACCGGGGTTTGACAGATACGCAGTATTTT. The chain recombines TRBV30 with TRBJ2-3, with D tentatively TRBD2 (5 bases). Germline V gene lookup returns CDR1 GTSNPN and CDR2 SVGIG (reference sequence). The germline V and J ends were trimmed by 4 bases and 3 bases, with 11 bases remaining between them. The length of the CDR3 is 13 residues.